The clone carrying this TCR beta chain was observed a few times. Its antigen is undetermined. The germline V gene has CDR1 MNHNS and CDR2 SASEGT. This CDR3 comprises 14 residues. The germline V and J ends were trimmed by 5 bases and 5 bases, with 16 bases remaining between them. PCR used 60 Vbeta primers and 13 Jbeta primers. Produced via immunoSEQ multiplex PCR; TCRdb's table is partial and in-frame only. Found here are about 130,000 clones, roughly 83% of them singletons; the top ten hold 20%. These data come from a study of cytomegalovirus exposure and HLA in healthy donors. Turning to the study itself: Genotyping showed around 81% of about 370 donors falling in the Caucasian-associated ancestry cluster. Broader study findings: Highly shared variants forming one cluster were likely a sequencing artifact. Later on, an analysis tied 15,000 to 20,000 TCR beta sequences to HLA alleles at 0.05 false discovery rate.

The sequenced material came from PBMCs. The source is a young man in good health and CMV-seropositive. The chain joins TRBV6-1 to TRBJ2-7; D remains unclear. This CDR3 is CASSLRPGFNEQYF. CDR3 in DNA: TGTGCCAGCAGTTTACGGCCAGGTTTCAACGAGCAGTACTTC.